This T cell receptor beta chain was documented in a study of blood T cell repertoires in COVID-19. Germline V gives CDR1 SGHRS, CDR2 YFSETQ. V was cut by 4 bases and J by 0 bases, with 7 bases left in between. The CDR3 extends over 14 amino acids. In the source study's methods: Estimated nucleated cell counts came from reference gene primer amplification. The data were produced by immunoSEQ multiplex PCR, yet TCRdb's version contains in-frame clones alone and is incomplete. The V and J calls and clone size were taken over from that table, and D and trimming were inferred from the DNA. The sample includes about 190,000 clones, almost 90% of them seen just once.

Specimen: peripheral blood. The receptor was derived from a man aged 18 to 29 with active or convalescent COVID-19. The chain is built from TRBV5-1 and TRBJ2-2, with a possible D match to TRBD1 (5 bases). The CDR3 is CASSQQANTGELFF. The CDR3 DNA reads TGCGCCAGCAGCCAACAGGCGAACACCGGGGAGCTGTTTTTT.